This TCR beta chain was captured in a study of T cell repertoires in cytomegalovirus infection. Study in general: From public TCR beta signatures came an indication of both CMV infection and matching HLA type.

TCRdb re-called the reads through MiXCR, storing one row per CDR3 protein. The sample has 750,000 to 900,000 distinct CDR3 sequences, 25% to 30% seen once. Comment on this clonotype: Antigen unknown.

The CDR3 consists of 14 residues. Germline CDR1 and CDR2: SQVTM and ANQGSEA. Trimming removed 4 bases from V and 6 bases from J, with 13 bases in between. Sequences were derived from cultured CD8+ T cells from PBMCs, sampled from culture after CMV antigen stimulation. The source is a human donor in good health (CMV status not recorded). Some clones in this sample may be carry-over from other donors' samples. The rearrangement joins TRBV29-1 to TRBJ1-6; possibly TRBD1 for D (5 bases). This CDR3 is CSVAEGETNSPLHF. CDR3 DNA: TGCAGCGTTGCGGAAGGGGAAACTAATTCACCCCTCCACTTT.